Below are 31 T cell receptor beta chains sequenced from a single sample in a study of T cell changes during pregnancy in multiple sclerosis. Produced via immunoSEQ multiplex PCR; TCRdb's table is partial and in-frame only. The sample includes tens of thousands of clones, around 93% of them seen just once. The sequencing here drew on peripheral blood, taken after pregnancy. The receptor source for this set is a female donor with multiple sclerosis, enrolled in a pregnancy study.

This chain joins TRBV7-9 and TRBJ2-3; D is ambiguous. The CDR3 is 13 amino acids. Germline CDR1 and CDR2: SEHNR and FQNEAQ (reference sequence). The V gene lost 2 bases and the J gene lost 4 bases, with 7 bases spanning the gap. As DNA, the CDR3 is TGTGCCAGCAGCTTACTAGGCCCAGATACGCAGTATTTT. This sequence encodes CASSLLGPDTQYF.

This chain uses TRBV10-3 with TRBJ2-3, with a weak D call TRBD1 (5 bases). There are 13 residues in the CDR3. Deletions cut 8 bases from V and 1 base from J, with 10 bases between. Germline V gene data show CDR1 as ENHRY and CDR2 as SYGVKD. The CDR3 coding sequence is TGTGCCATCTCCCTAGGGGGCACAGATACGCAGTATTTT. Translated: CAISLGGTDTQYF.

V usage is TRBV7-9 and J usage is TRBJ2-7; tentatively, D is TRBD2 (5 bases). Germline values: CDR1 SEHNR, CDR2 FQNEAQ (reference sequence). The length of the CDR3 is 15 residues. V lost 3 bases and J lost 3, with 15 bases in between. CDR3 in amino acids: CASSLRDRPFYEQYF. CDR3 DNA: TGTGCCAGCAGCTTGAGGGATCGCCCTTTCTACGAGCAGTACTTC.

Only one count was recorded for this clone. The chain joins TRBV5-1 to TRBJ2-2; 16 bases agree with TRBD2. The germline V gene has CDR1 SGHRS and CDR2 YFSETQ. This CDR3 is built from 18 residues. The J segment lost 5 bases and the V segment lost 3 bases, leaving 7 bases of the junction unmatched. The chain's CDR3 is CASSSGTSGRATTGELFF. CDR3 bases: TGCGCCAGCAGCTCCGGGACTAGCGGGAGGGCCACGACCGGGGAGCTGTTTTTT.

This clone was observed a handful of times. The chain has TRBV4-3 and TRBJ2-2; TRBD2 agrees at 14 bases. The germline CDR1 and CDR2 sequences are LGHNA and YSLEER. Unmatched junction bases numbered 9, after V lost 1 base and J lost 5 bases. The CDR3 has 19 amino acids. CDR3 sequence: CASSQVGLAGVIGTGELFF. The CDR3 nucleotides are TGCGCCAGCAGCCAAGTGGGACTAGCGGGAGTTATCGGGACCGGGGAGCTGTTTTTT.

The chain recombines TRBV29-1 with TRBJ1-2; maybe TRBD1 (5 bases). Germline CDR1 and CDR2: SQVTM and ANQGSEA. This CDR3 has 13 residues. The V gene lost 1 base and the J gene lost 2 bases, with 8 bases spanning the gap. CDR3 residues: CSVEAAGNYGYTF. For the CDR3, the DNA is TGCAGCGTTGAAGCGGCAGGGAACTATGGCTACACCTTC.

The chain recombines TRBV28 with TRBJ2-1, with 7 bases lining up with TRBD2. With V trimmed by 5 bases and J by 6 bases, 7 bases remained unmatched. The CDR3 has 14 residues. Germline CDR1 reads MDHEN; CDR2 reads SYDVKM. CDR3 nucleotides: TGTGCCAGCAGTCTTTGGCAGCGGGGCAATGAGCAGTTCTTC. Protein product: CASSLWQRGNEQFF.

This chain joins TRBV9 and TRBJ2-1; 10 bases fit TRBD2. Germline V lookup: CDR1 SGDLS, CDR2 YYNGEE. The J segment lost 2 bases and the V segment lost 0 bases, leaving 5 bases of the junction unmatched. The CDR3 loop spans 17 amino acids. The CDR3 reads CASSVVASGSPYNEQFF. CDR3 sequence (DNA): TGTGCCAGCAGCGTAGTGGCTAGCGGGAGTCCCTACAATGAGCAGTTCTTC.

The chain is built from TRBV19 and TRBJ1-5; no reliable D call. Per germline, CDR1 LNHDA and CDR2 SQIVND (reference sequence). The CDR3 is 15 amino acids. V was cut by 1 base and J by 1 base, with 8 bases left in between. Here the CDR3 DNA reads TGTGCCAGTAGTATAGGAGGTGGGAGCAATCAGCCCCAGCATTTT. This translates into CASSIGGGSNQPQHF.

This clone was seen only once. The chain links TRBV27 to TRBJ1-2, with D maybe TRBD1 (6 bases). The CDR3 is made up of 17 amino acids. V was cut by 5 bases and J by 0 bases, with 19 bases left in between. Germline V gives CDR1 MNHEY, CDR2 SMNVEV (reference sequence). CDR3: CASSESLGARANYGYTF. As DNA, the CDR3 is TGTGCCAGCAGTGAAAGTTTGGGGGCGCGTGCTAACTATGGCTACACCTTC.

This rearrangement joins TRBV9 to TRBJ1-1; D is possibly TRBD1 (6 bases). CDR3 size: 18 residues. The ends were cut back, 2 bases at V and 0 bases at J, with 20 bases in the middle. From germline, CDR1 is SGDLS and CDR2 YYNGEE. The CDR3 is CASSVHPGTINLNTEAFF. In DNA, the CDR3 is TGTGCCAGCAGCGTTCACCCAGGGACAATAAATTTGAACACTGAAGCTTTCTTT.

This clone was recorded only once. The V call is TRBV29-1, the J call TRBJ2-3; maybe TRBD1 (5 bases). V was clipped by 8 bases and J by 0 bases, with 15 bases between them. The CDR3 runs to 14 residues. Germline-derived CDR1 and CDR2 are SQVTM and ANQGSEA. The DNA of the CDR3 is TGCAGCCTAGAAACAGGAGATAGCACAGATACGCAGTATTTT. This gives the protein CSLETGDSTDTQYF.

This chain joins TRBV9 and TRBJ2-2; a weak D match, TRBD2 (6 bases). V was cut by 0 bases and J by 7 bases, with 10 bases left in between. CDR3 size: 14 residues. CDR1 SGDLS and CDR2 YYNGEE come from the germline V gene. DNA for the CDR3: TGTGCCAGCAGCGTAGCGGGAGCGGGCGGGGAGCTGTTTTTT. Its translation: CASSVAGAGGELFF.

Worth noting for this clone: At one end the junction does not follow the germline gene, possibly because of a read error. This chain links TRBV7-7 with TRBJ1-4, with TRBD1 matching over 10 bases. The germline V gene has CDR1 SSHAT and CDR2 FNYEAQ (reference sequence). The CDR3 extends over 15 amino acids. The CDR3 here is CASSVGTGVNEKLFF. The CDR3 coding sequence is TGTGCTAGCAGCGTAGGGACAGGGGTTAATGAAAAACTGTTTTTT.

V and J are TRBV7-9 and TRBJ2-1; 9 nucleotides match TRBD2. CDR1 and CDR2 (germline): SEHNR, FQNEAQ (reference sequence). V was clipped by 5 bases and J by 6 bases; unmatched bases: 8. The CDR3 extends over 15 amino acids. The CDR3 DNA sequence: TGTGCCAGCAGCCCCAAGCTAGCGGGAAGCAATGAGCAGTTCTTC. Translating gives CASSPKLAGSNEQFF.

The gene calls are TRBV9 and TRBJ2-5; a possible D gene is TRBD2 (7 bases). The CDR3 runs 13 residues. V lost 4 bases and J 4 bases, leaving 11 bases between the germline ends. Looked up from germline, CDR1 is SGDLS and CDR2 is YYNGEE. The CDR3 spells CASSSGGRETQYF. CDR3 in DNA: TGTGCCAGCAGCTCGGGGGGCCGAGAGACCCAGTACTTC.

CDR3 in amino acids: CASSSGGASDTQYF. As DNA, the CDR3 is TGTGCCAGCAGTTCAGGGGGCGCATCAGATACGCAGTATTTT. V and J are TRBV27 and TRBJ2-3; 8 bases agree with TRBD1. The germline gives CDR1 MNHEY, CDR2 SMNVEV (reference sequence). This CDR3 has 14 amino acids. J was trimmed by 4 bases and V by 4 bases; bases with no gene match: 4.

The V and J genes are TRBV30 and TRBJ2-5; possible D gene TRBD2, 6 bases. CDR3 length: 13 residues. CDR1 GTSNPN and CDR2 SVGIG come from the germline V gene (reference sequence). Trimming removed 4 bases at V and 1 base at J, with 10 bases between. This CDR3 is CAWTGGTQETQYF. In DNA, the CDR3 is TGTGCCTGGACTGGCGGGACCCAAGAGACCCAGTACTTC.

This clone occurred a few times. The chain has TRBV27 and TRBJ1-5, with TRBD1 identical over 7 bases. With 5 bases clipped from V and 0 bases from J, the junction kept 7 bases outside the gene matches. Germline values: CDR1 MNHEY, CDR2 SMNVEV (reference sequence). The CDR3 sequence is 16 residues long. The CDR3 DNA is TGTGCCAGCAGTCCTTACAGGGGCAATAGCAATCAGCCCCAGCATTTT. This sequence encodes CASSPYRGNSNQPQHF.

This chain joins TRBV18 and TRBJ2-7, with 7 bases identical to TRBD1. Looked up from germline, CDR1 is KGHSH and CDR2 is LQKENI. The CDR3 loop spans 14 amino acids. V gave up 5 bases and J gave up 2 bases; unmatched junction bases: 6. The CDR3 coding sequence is TGTGCCAGCTCATGGGACAGCCTCACCTACGAGCAGTACTTC. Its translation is CASSWDSLTYEQYF.

The CDR3 here is CAWTVNTEAFF. The CDR3 DNA is TGTGCCTGGACAGTGAACACTGAAGCTTTCTTT. The V call is TRBV30, the J call TRBJ1-1, with D unresolved. The CDR3 covers 11 residues. Germline loops: CDR1 GTSNPN, CDR2 SVGIG (reference sequence). Trimming stripped 4 bases from V and 0 bases from J, with 3 bases between.

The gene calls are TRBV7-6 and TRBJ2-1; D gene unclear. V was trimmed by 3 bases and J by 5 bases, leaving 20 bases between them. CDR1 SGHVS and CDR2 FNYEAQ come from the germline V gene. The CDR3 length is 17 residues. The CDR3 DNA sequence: TGTGCCAGCAGCTTCGGTGTCAAGGCAGCGAGAAACAATGAGCAGTTCTTC. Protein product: CASSFGVKAARNNEQFF.

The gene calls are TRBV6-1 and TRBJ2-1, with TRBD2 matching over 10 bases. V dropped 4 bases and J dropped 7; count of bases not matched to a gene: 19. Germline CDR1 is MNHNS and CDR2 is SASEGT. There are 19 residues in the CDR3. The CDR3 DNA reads TGTGCCAGCAGTGGGCGAGAGCGGGAGGGTGGACCCGGAAGGAATGAGCAGTTCTTC. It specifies CASSGREREGGPGRNEQFF.

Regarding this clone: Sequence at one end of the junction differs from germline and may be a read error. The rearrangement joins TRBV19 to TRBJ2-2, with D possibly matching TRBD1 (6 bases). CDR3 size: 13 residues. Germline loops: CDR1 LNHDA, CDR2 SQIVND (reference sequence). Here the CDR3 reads CATRRQDLGQLFF. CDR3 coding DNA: TGTGCCACCCGAAGACAGGACCTCGGGCAGCTGTTTTTT.

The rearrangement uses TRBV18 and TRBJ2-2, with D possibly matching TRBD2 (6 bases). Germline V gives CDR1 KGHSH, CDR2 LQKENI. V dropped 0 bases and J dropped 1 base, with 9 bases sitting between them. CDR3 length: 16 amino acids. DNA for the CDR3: TGTGCCAGCTCACCACCTCAGGGACTGAACACCGGGGAGCTGTTTTTT. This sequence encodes CASSPPQGLNTGELFF. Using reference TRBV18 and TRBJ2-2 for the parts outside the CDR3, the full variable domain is NAGVMQNPRHLVRRRGQEARLRCSPMKGHSHVYWYRQLPEEGLKFMVYLQKENIIDESGMPKERFSAEFPKEGPSILRIQQVVRGDSAAYFCASSPPQGLNTGELFFGEGSRLTVL.

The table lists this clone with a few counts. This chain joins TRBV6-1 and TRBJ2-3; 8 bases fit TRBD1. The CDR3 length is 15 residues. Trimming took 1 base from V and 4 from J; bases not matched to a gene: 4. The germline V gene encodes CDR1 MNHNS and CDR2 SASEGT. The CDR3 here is CASSEVAGGADTQYF. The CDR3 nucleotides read TGTGCCAGCAGTGAAGTGGCAGGGGGCGCAGATACGCAGTATTTT.

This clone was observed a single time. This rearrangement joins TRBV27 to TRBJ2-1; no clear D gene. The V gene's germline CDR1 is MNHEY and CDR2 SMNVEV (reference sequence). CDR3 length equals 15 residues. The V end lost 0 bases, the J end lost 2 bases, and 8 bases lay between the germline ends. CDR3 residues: CASSLSASAYNEQFF. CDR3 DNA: TGTGCCAGCAGTTTATCAGCCAGCGCCTACAATGAGCAGTTCTTC.

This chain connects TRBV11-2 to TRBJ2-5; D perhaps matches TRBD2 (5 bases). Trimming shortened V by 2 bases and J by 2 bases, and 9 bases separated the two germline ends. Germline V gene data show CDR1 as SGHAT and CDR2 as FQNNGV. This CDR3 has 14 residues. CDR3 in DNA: TGTGCCAGCAGCTTAACTCGGACTCAAGAGACCCAGTACTTC. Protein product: CASSLTRTQETQYF.

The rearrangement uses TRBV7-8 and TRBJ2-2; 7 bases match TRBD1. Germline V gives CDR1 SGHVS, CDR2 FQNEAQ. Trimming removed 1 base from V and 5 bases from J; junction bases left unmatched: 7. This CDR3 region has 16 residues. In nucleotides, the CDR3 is TGTGCCAGCAGCTTAGTAGACAGGGTTGAAACCGGGGAGCTGTTTTTT. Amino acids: CASSLVDRVETGELFF.

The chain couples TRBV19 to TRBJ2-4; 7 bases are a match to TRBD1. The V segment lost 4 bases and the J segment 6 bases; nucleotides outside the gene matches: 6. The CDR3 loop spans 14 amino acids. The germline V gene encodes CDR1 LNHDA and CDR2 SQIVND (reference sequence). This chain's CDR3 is CASSRDSAVNIQYF. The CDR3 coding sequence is TGTGCCAGTAGTAGGGACAGTGCGGTAAACATTCAGTACTTC.

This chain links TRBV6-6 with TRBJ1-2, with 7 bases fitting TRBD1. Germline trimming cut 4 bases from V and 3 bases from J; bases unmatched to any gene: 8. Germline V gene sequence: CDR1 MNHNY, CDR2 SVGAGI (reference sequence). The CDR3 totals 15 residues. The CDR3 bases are TGTGCCAGCAGTTCCTTCGGACAGGCCTACTATGGCTACACCTTC. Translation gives CASSSFGQAYYGYTF.